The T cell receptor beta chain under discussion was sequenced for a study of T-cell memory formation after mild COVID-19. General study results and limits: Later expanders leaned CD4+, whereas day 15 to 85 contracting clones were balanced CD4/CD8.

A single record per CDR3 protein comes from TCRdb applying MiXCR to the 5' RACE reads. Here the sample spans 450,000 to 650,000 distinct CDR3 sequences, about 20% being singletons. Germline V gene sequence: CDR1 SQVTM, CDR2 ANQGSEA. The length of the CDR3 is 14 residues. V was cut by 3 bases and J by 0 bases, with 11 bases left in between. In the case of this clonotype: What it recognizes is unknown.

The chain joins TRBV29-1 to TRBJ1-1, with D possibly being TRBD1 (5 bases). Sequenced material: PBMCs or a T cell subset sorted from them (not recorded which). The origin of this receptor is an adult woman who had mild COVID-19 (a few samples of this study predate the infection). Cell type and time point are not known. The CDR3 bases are TGCAGCGTTGAGGTGGCAGGGCTGAACACTGAAGCTTTCTTT. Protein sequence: CSVEVAGLNTEAFF.